Below, 9 T cell receptor beta chains from the same sample are listed, as sequenced in a study of shared clonotypes between healthy human individuals. Sequencing was performed with immunoSEQ multiplex PCR; in TCRdb, only in-frame clones are kept and a portion is missing. The sample includes about 1.5 million clones, 98% of them seen just once. The sequencing input was naive CD4+ T cells sorted from blood. The subset: CD45RA+ positively selected. These receptors were collected from a young man in good health.

The CDR3 region is CASSPLVLDIDRGSHYGYTF. The CDR3 DNA sequence: TGTGCCAGCTCACCTCTAGTATTGGACATCGACCGAGGGAGTCACTATGGCTACACCTTC. This chain uses TRBV18 with TRBJ1-2, with D possibly matching TRBD1 (5 bases). The CDR3 runs to 20 residues. V gave up 3 bases and J gave up 3 bases, with 29 bases separating them. Germline V gives CDR1 KGHSH, CDR2 LQKENI.

This sequence joins TRBV30 and TRBJ2-2; 7 nucleotides match TRBD1. Germline V gene sequence: CDR1 GTSNPN, CDR2 SVGIG (reference sequence). The V gene end was trimmed by 5 bases and the J gene end by 6 bases; junction bases not matched to a gene: 0. The CDR3 has 11 residues. The CDR3 DNA is TGTGCCTGGCAGGGGGCCGGGGAGCTGTTTTTT. Protein sequence: CAWQGAGELFF.

V usage is TRBV7-2 and J usage is TRBJ2-1; D perhaps matches TRBD2 (6 bases). CDR3 length: 16 residues. V was shortened by 1 base and J by 0 bases, with 10 bases between the two germline ends. CDR1 and CDR2 from the germline V gene are SGHTA and FQGNSA. The CDR3 is CASSLVFGGSYNEQFF. CDR3 sequence (DNA): TGTGCCAGCAGCTTAGTTTTCGGGGGCTCCTACAATGAGCAGTTCTTC. The variable domain in full, with the rest retrieved from reference TRBV7-2 and TRBJ2-1, is GAGVSQSPSNKVTEKGKDVELRCDPISGHTALYWYRQSLGQGLEFLIYFQGNSAPDKSGLPSDRFSAERTGGSVSTLTIQRTQQEDSAVYLCASSLVFGGSYNEQFFGPGTRLTVL.

The genes are TRBV12-5 and TRBJ2-1; a possible D gene is TRBD1 (5 bases). CDR3 length: 14 residues. V was cut by 2 bases and J by 1 base, with 6 bases left in between. Looked up from germline, CDR1 is LGHNT and CDR2 is FRNRAP. The CDR3 DNA sequence: TGTGCTAGTGGTTTGAGGGGTTCCTACAATGAGCAGTTCTTC. Translation gives CASGLRGSYNEQFF.

The rearrangement uses TRBV28 and TRBJ1-5; a weak D match, TRBD1 (5 bases). The CDR3 contains 14 residues. V gave up 3 bases and J gave up 3 bases, with 9 bases separating them. Per the germline V gene, CDR1 is MDHEN and CDR2 is SYDVKM. CDR3 sequence (DNA): TGTGCCAGCAGTTTCGGGGGTAACAATCAGCCCCAGCATTTT. Its protein is CASSFGGNNQPQHF.

CDR3 in amino acids: CASSVLRSHF. CDR3 nucleotides: TGTGCCAGCAGCGTCCTTCGGTCGCATTTT. The chain couples TRBV6-4 to TRBJ1-5; D is uncertain. This CDR3 contains 10 residues. The germline gives CDR1 MRHNA, CDR2 SNTAGT. The V and J ends lost 6 bases and 15 bases respectively, with 12 bases between them.

CDR3 sequence reads: CASSQPSGRETQYF. CDR3 nucleotide sequence: TGTGCCAGCAGCCAACCGAGTGGGCGGGAGACCCAGTACTTC. The gene calls are TRBV7-9 and TRBJ2-5; unclear D gene. The V gene lost 5 bases and the J gene lost 5 bases, with 15 bases spanning the gap. CDR1 and CDR2 (germline): SEHNR, FQNEAQ (reference sequence). The CDR3 is 14 residues long. Full variable domain (missing parts from reference TRBV7-9 and TRBJ2-5): DTGVSQNPRHKITKRGQNVTFRCDPISEHNRLYWYRQTLGQGPEFLTYFQNEAQLEKSRLLSDRFSAERPKGSFSTLEIQRTEQGDSAMYLCASSQPSGRETQYFGPGTRLLVL.

The chain joins TRBV28 to TRBJ2-1; unclear D gene. Trimming stripped 6 bases from V and 6 bases from J, with 9 bases between. The CDR3 totals 12 residues. CDR1 and CDR2 from the germline V gene are MDHEN and SYDVKM. CDR3 region: CASRALTNEQFF. CDR3 nucleotides: TGTGCCAGCAGGGCCTTGACCAATGAGCAGTTCTTC.

With respect to this clone: Germline and junction disagree at one end, which may indicate a read error. The rearrangement links TRBV2 to TRBJ2-1, with 10 nucleotides matching TRBD2. The CDR3 covers 13 residues. The germline CDR1 and CDR2 sequences are SNHLY and FYNNEI. CDR3 sequence: CASKAVASGRLLF. The CDR3 bases are TGTGCCAGCAAAGCAGTTGCTAGCGGGAGACTACTCTTC.